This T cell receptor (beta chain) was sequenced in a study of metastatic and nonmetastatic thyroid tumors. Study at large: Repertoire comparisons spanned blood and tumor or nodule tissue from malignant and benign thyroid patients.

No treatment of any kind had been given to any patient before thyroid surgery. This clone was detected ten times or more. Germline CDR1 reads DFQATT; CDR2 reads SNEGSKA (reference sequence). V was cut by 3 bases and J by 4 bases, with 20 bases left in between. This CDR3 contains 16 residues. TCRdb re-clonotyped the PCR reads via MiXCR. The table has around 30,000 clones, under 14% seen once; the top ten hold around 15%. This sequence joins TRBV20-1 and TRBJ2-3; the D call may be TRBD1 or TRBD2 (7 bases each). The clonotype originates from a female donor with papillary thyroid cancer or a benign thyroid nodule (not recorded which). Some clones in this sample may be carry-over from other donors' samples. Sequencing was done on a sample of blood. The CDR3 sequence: CSASPGEGAGADTQYF. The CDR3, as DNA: TGCAGTGCTAGTCCTGGGGAGGGGGCAGGGGCAGATACGCAGTATTTT.